This T cell receptor beta chain was profiled in a study of beta chain features in type 1 diabetes. The CDR3 has 16 residues. V was clipped by 0 bases and J by 0 bases, with 9 bases between them. Germline-derived CDR1 and CDR2 are SEHNR and FQNEAQ (reference sequence). This clone has only a few counts. Antigen specificity is unknown. Every bit of the isolated RNA underwent reverse transcription, so sequencing read expressed TCRB transcripts. Measured with immunoSEQ multiplex PCR; TCRdb has only the in-frame clones, and not every one. This sample yields roughly 450,000 clones, of which roughly 14% are seen a single time; approximately 0.035% belongs to the top ten. Findings of the study overall: The question left open here concerned HLA type influencing TCRB rearrangement. Patients with type 1 diabetes showed fewer VDJ junction insertions and more deletions.

The rearrangement links TRBV7-9 to TRBJ1-5, with TRBD1 as a possible D gene (5 bases). The specimen was naive CD4+ T cells from blood. The sequence was obtained from a man aged 25-40 years in good health. CDR3 nucleotides: TGTGCCAGCAGCTTAGCGGGGCACGATAGCAATCAGCCCCAGCATTTT. It translates to CASSLAGHDSNQPQHF.